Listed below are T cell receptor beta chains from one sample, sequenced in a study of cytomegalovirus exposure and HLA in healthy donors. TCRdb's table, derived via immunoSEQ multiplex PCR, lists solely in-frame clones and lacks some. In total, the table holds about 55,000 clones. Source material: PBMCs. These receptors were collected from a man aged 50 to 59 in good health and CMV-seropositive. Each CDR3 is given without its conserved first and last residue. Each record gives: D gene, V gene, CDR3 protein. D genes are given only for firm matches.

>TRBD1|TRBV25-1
ASSLARDRPYNEQF
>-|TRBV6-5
ASSPGTLEKLF
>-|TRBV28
ASSLSGWGNQPQH
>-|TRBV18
ASSPRYRDSPLH
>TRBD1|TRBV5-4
ASSEVTGNPYEQY
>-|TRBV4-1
ASSQEAGGAYNEQF
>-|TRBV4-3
ASSQVVIGQAGNEQY
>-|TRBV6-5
ASSYPGTSTDTQY
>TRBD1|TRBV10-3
AISDAGTALVEQY
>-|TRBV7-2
ASSFQGWTEAF
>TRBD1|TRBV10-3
AIRGTGILSGNTIY
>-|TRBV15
ATSSWTEKTAYEQY
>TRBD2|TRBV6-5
ASRESGGAVYEQY
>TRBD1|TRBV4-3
ASSLDRANEKLF
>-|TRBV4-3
ASSQATSSGLYEQY
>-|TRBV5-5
ASSLQWPPGQPQH
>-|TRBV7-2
ASSPGDNEQF